The text below deals with one TCR beta chain. Its antigen target is currently unknown. Base qualities are not provided; no much larger clone lies one nucleotide away. Library method: the immunoSEQ multiplex PCR assay. Held by TCRdb, this immuneACCESS table contains in-frame sequences only and omits some clones. Under half of the omission traces to an unresolved V gene where checked; the cause of the rest is unknown. A total of fewer than 70,000 clones appear in this sample, 87% of them only once. Jointly, the top ten make up more than 12% of the sample. The data were taken from a study of control samples from healthy donors and cancer patients (dated by TCRdb to the early 2020s). The CDR3 runs 14 amino acids, cysteine and phenylalanine included. Only the CDR3 portion is preserved as DNA: 42 bases, with reading frame beginning at the first base. CDR1 LNHDA and CDR2 SQIVND are derived from the germline V gene (reference sequence). Deletion took 5 bases off V and 2 bases off J, with a span of 12 bases between the germline ends.

The chain is made from TRBV19 and TRBJ1-1, and possibly TRBD1, on 5 matching bases. This receptor was obtained from a man in his fifties or sixties with head and neck cancer. The material sequenced was PBMCs. The CDR3: CASSSRRGNTEAFF. At the DNA level, the sequence is TGTGCCAGTAGTTCCCGAAGGGGAAACACTGAAGCTTTCTTT.